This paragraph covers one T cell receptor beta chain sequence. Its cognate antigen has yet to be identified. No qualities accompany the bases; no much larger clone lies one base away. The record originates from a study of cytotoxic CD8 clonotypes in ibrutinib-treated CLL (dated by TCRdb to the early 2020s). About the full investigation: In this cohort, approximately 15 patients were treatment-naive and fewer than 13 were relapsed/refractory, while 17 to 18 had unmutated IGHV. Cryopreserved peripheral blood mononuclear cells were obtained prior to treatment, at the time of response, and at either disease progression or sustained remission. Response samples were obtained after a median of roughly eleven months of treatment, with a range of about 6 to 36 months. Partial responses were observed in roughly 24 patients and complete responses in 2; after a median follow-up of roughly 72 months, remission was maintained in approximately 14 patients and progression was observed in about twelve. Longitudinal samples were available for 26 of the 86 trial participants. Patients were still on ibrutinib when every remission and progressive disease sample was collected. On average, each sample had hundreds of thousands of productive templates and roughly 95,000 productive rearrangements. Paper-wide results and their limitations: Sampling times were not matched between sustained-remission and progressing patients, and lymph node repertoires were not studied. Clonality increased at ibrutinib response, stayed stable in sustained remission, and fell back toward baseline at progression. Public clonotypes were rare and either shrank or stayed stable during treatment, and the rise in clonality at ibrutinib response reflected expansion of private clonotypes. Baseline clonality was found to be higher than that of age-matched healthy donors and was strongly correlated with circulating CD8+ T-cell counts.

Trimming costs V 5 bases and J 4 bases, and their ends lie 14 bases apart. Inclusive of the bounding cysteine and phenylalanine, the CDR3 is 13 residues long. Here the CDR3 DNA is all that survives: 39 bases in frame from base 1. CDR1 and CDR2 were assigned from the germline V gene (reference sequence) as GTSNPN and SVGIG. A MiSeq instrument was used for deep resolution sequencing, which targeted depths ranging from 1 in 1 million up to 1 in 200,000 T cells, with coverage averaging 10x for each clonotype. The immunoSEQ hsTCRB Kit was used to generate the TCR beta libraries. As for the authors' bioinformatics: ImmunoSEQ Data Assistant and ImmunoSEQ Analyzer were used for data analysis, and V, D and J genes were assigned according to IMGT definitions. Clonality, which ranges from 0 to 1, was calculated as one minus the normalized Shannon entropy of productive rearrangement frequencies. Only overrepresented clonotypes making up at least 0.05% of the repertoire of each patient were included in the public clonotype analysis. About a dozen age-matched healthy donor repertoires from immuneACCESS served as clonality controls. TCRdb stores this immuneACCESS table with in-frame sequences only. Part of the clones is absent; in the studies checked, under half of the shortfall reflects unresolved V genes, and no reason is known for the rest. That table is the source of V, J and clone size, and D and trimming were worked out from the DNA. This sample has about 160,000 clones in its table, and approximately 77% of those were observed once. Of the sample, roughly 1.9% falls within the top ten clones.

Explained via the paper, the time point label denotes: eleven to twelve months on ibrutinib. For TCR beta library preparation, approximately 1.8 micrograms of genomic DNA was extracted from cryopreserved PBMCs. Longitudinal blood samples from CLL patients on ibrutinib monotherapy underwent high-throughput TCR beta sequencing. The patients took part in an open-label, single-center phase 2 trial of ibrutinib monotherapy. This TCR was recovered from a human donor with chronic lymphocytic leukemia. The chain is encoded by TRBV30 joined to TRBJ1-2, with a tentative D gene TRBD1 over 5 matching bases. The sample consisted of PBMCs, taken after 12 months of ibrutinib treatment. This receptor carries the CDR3 CAWRPRDGYGYTF. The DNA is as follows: TGTGCCTGGCGGCCCCGGGACGGCTATGGCTACACCTTC.